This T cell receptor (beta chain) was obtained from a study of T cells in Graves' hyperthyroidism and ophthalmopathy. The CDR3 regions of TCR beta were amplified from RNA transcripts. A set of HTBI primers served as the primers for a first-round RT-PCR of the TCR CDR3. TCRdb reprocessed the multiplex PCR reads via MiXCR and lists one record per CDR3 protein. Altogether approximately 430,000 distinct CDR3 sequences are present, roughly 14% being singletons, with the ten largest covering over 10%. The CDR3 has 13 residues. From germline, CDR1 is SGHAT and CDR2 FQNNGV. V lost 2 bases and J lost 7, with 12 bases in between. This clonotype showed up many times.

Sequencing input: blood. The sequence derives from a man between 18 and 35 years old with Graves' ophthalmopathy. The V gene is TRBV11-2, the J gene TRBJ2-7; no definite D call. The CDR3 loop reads CASSLSSQYEQYF. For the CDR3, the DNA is TGTGCCAGCAGCTTAAGTTCTCAGTATGAGCAGTACTTC.